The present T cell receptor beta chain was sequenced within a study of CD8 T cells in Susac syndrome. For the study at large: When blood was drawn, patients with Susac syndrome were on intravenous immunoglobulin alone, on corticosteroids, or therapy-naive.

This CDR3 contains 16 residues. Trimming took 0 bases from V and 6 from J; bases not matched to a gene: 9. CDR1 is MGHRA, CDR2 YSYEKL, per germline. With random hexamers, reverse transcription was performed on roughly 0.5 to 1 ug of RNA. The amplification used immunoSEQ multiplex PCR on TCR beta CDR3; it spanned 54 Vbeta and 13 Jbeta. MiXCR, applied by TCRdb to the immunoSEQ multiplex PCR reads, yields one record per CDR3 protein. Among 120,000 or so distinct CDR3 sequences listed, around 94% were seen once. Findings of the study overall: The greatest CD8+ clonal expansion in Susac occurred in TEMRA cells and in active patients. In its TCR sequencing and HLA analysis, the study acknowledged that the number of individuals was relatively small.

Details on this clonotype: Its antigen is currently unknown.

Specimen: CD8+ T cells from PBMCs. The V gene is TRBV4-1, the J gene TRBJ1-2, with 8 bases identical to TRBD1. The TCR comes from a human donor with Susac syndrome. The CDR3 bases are TGCGCCAGCAGCCAAGATTCCTTGGCAGGGGGCGATGGCTACACCTTC. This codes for CASSQDSLAGGDGYTF.